This T cell receptor (beta chain) derives from a study of OX40 agonist ivuxolimab in advanced cancers. Generated by immunoSEQ multiplex PCR, the TCRdb table keeps only in-frame clones and is missing some. Of over 30,000 clones in the sample, over 80% are singletons; the top ten hold about 20%. Study-wide results and caveats: Both blood CD4+ and CD8+ T cells showed clonal growth by week 6 at 0.1 to 3.0 mg/kg.

Remarks on this clone: Its cognate antigen is unknown.

The clonotype comes from an adult with an advanced solid tumor such as melanoma, head and neck, liver or kidney cancer. The specimen was CD4+ or CD8+ T cells sorted from blood, collected in a trial of the OX40 agonist ivuxolimab.

This chain's CDR3 is CASSLSSRSDEQFF. The CDR3 coding sequence is TGCGCCAGCTCGCTATCGAGTCGGTCAGATGAGCAGTTCTTC. The chain recombines TRBV5-1 with TRBJ2-1; D is uncertain. This CDR3 contains 14 residues. V lost 7 bases and J 8 bases, leaving 19 bases between the germline ends. Germline V gives CDR1 SGHRS, CDR2 YFSETQ.